The present entry profiles one T cell receptor (beta chain) with its context. This entry comes from a study of cytomegalovirus exposure and HLA in healthy donors. The CDR3 is made up of 14 amino acids. CDR1 and CDR2 (germline): SGHTA, FQGNSA. V gave up 4 bases and J gave up 4 bases, with 10 bases separating them. The primer mix had 60 Vbeta and 13 Jbeta primers. Sequencing was performed with immunoSEQ multiplex PCR; in TCRdb, only in-frame clones are kept and a portion is missing. The repertoire consists of over 150,000 clones, with 75% to 90% occurring once and the leading ten covering 4% to 5.5%. Material: PBMCs. The sequence came from a man younger than 45 in good health and CMV-seronegative. The gene calls are TRBV7-2 and TRBJ1-4; tentative D call: TRBD1 (5 bases). CDR3 loop: CASSSRDFNEKLFF. CDR3 nucleotides: TGTGCCAGCAGCTCCAGGGACTTTAATGAAAAACTGTTTTTT.